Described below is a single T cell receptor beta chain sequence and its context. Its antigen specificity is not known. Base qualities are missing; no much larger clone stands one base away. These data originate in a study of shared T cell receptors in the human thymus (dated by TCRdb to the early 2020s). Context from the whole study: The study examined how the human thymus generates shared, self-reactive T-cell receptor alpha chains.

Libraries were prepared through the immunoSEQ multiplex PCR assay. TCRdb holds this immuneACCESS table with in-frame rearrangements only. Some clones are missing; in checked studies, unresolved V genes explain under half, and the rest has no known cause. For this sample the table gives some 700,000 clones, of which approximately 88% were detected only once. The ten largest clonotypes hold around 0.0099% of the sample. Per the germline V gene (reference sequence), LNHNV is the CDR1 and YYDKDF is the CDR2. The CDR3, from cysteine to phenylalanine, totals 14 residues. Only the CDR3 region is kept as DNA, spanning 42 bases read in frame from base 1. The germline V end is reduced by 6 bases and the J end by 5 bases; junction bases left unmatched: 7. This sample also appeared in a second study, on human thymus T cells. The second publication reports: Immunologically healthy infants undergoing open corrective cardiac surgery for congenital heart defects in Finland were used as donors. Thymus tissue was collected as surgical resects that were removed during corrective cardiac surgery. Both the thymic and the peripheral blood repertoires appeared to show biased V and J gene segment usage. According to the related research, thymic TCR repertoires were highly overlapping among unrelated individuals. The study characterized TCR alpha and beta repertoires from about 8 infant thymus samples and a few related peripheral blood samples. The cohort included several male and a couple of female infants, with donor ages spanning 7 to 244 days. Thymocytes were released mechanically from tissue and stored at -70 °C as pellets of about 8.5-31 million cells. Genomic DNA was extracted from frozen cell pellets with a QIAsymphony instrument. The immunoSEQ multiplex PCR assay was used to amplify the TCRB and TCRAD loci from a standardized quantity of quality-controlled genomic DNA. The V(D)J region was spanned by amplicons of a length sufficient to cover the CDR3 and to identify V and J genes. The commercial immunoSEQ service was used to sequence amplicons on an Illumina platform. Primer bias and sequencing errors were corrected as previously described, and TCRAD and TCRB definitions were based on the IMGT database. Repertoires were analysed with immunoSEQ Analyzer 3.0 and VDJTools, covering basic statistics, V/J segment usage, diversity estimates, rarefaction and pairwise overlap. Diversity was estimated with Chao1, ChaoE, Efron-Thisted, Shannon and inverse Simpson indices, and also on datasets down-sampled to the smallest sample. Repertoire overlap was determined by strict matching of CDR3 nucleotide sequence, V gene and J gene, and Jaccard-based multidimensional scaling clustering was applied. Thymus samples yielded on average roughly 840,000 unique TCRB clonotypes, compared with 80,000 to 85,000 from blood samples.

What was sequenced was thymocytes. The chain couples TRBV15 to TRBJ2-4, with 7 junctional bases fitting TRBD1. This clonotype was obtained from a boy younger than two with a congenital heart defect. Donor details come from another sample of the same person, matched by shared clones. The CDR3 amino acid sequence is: CATRRQGVENIQYF. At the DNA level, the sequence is TGTGCCACCAGGAGGCAGGGGGTGGAAAACATTCAGTACTTC.